This record covers a single TCR beta chain. As yet, its antigen is unknown. The data are from a study of CD8+ T cells in alopecia areata. Study results and limitations: TCRs were shared less clearly across patients than in mice, possibly for HLA-related reasons.

Isolation of CD4+ and CD8+ T cells from PBMCs was achieved by sorting. RNA, once extracted, was reverse transcribed into cDNA for use as the sequencing template. Profiling relied on immunoSEQ multiplex PCR, and the TCRdb table lists in-frame clones only, not all of them. Of approximately 150,000 clones in the sample, around 57% were seen once. CDR3 length: 15 residues. V shed 4 bases and J 0 bases; nucleotides not matched to a gene: 6. The germline gives CDR1 GTSNPN, CDR2 SVGIG (reference sequence). The specimen was CD4+ T cells sorted from blood. The chain recombines TRBV30 with TRBJ1-2, with TRBD1 matching 9 bases. The receptor comes from a human donor in good health. In nucleotides, the CDR3 is TGTGCCTGGACCACCGGGACAGGGACTAACTATGGCTACACCTTC. It is translated as CAWTTGTGTNYGYTF.